The T cell receptor beta chain under discussion was sequenced for a study of cytomegalovirus exposure and HLA in healthy donors. About the research overall: For the approximately 400 genotyped donors, about 81% fell within the Caucasian-associated ancestry cluster.

This PCR relied on a set of 60 Vbeta primers and 13 Jbeta primers. Clones were sequenced by immunoSEQ multiplex PCR, and TCRdb holds only the in-frame ones, with some missing. The table lists 150,000 to 200,000 clones, roughly 83% of them singletons. V was clipped by 0 bases and J by 15 bases, with 13 bases between them. The CDR3 covers 12 residues. CDR1 and CDR2 from the germline V gene are SGHRS and YFSETQ. Points on this clone: As yet, its antigen is unknown.

Study-level results: The later analysis indicated that the majority of CMV-associated TCR beta chains appeared HLA-restricted. It was confirmed in vitro that a few of the CMV-associated chains were specific for CMV antigens. Later work showed greater clonal expansion in HLA-associated TCR beta chains than in equally common others.

The sequenced material came from PBMCs. The chain uses TRBV5-1 and TRBJ2-1, with a tentative D call TRBD2 (5 bases). The TCR originated in a woman in her 50s in good health and CMV-seronegative. In nucleotides, the CDR3 is TGCGCCAGCAGCTTGGCCGGGGTCCACTGGTTCTTC. Amino acids: CASSLAGVHWFF.